This T cell receptor (beta chain) was observed in a study of T-cell memory formation after mild COVID-19. This clonotype came up a few times. Antigen unknown. Findings and caveats of the study: The CD4+ clones that contracted clustered mainly within CM and EM, and the CD8+ clones concentrated in EMRA.

Constant-segment primers and 5'RACE yielded cDNA libraries for TCR alpha and TCR beta, each carrying sample barcodes and UMIs. TCRdb ran MiXCR on the 5' RACE reads and lists one entry per CDR3 protein. In the table there are roughly 600,000 distinct CDR3 sequences, approximately 18% of which are singletons. Losses at the gene ends were 4 bases for V and 1 base for J; bases not matched to a gene: 11. The CDR3 consists of 18 residues. The germline gives CDR1 MGHRA, CDR2 YSYEKL. The sequenced material came from PBMCs or a T cell subset sorted from them (not recorded which). This sequence joins TRBV4-1 and TRBJ2-5; 11 nucleotides align to TRBD2. The sequence came from an adult woman who had mild COVID-19 (a few samples of this study predate the infection). Cell type and time point are not known. The CDR3 loop reads CASSPGLAGRGIQETQYF. Written as DNA, the CDR3 is TGCGCCAGCAGCCCCGGACTAGCGGGCCGTGGTATCCAAGAGACCCAGTACTTC.